This TCR beta chain was recovered during a study of regulatory T cells in long-lasting Graves disease. Broader study findings: The researchers studied only peripheral blood, not thyroid tissue.

Per germline, CDR1 KGHSH and CDR2 LQKENI. The length of the CDR3 is 16 residues. V was clipped by 3 bases and J by 0 bases, with 14 bases between them. Assembly of TCR beta libraries relied on iRepertoire HTBI primers together with Arm-PCR of CDR3 regions. TCRdb reanalysed the multiplex PCR reads using MiXCR and keeps one entry per CDR3 protein. The top ten clones hold around 15% of a sample with a few hundred thousand distinct CDR3 sequences, around 18% of them seen once. Time point described: newly diagnosed GD, antithyroid drugs for less than 3 months. TCR sequences were obtained from RNA taken from PBMCs. In Xi'an, China, an endocrinology department was the source of patients. This clonotype was recorded many times. The antigen is undetermined. These data also formed part of another study, on T cells in Graves' hyperthyroidism and ophthalmopathy. That source notes: The HTBI primer set drove a first-round RT-PCR of the TCR CDR3.

The sequence came from a woman aged 25 to 45 with Graves disease. The starting material was peripheral blood mononuclear cells (PBMCs), obtained at new diagnosis, from a patient treated with antithyroid drugs. The V and J genes are TRBV18 and TRBJ1-1; D is unclear. The CDR3 DNA sequence: TGTGCCAGCTCACCGGGTCCTGGGCAGGTGAACACTGAAGCTTTCTTT. Translated: CASSPGPGQVNTEAFF.